These 14 T cell receptor beta chains were all obtained from the same sample, sequenced in a study of T-cell reconstitution after alpha-beta-depleted transplantation in children. Unique molecular identifiers were built into the TCRbeta library. TCRdb reprocessed the PCR reads with MiXCR, giving one entry per CDR3 protein. The sample comprises 450,000 to 600,000 distinct CDR3 sequences, roughly 10% of which are singletons, and 2% to 2.5% rests with the top ten. Here the sequenced sample was PBMCs, taken before TCRalphabeta/CD19-depleted stem cell transplant. The receptors were gathered from a child between 2 and 9 years old with inherited bone marrow failure, due to receive a stem cell transplant.

In its sample, this clonotype was seen a few times. This chain links TRBV19 with TRBJ2-1; 7 nucleotides agree with TRBD2. V trimming: 1 base; J trimming: 6 bases; junction bases outside the gene matches: 3. CDR1 and CDR2 (germline): LNHDA, SQIVND (reference sequence). The CDR3 is made up of 14 amino acids. The CDR3 spells CASSIAGGGNEQFF. CDR3 coding DNA: TGTGCCAGTAGTATAGCGGGCGGGGGCAATGAGCAGTTCTTC.

This clonotype appeared many times. This chain connects TRBV7-9 to TRBJ1-3; D is undetermined. The CDR3 runs 16 residues. The V gene lost 4 bases and the J gene lost 0 bases, with 13 bases spanning the gap. Germline V gene lookup returns CDR1 SEHNR and CDR2 FQNEAQ (reference sequence). The CDR3 nucleotides read TGTGCCAGCAGCTACGGACCGATTTTCTCTGGAAACACCATATATTTT. Encoded protein: CASSYGPIFSGNTIYF.

The chain couples TRBV4-3 to TRBJ2-1; 8 nucleotides match TRBD2. J was trimmed by 8 bases and V by 0 bases; bases with no gene match: 15. The CDR3 runs to 18 residues. Germline values: CDR1 LGHNA, CDR2 YSLEER. CDR3 DNA: TGCGCCAGCAGCCAAGATATGCCTTGGACTAGCCCCTCCCATGAGCAGTTCTTC. Translating it yields CASSQDMPWTSPSHEQFF.

The table lists this clonotype with many counts. The genes are TRBV11-2 and TRBJ2-3, with 13 bases lining up with TRBD2. V lost 5 bases to trimming and J lost 4 bases; unmatched junction nucleotides: 12. Germline V gene lookup returns CDR1 SGHAT and CDR2 FQNNGV. The CDR3 is 18 amino acids. The CDR3: CASSPGTSGIPSPDTQYF. CDR3 nucleotide sequence: TGTGCCAGCAGCCCTGGGACTAGCGGGATACCCAGCCCAGATACGCAGTATTTT.

This clonotype was counted many times. The V and J genes are TRBV7-9 and TRBJ2-7, with D tentatively TRBD2 (6 bases). Germline V gene data show CDR1 as SEHNR and CDR2 as FQNEAQ (reference sequence). The CDR3 runs to 15 residues. Trimming removed 1 base from V and 3 bases from J, with 13 bases in between. The CDR3 is CASSLGEARGYEQYF. The DNA for the CDR3 is TGTGCCAGCAGCTTAGGGGAGGCTAGGGGCTACGAGCAGTACTTC.

This clonotype was recorded many times. The V gene is TRBV5-5, the J gene TRBJ1-1, with D uncertain. The CDR3 loop spans 12 amino acids. CDR1 is SGHKS, CDR2 YYEKEE, per germline (reference sequence). Trimming left V 1 base short and J 6 bases short, with 7 bases between. Here the CDR3 reads CASSLNSAEAFF. The CDR3 coding sequence is TGTGCCAGCAGCTTGAATAGCGCTGAAGCTTTCTTT.

This clonotype occurred many times. The chain links TRBV20-1 to TRBJ2-4, with no clear D. Between the trimmed V and J ends, which lost 7 bases and 3 bases, there was a span of 13 bases. The CDR3 covers 13 residues. Germline CDR1 is DFQATT and CDR2 is SNEGSKA (reference sequence). The CDR3 coding sequence is TGCAGTGTAGTTGACGGTATCAAAAACATTCAGTACTTC. Residues: CSVVDGIKNIQYF.

The chain links TRBV7-6 to TRBJ2-7; D perhaps matches TRBD2 (5 bases). CDR1 and CDR2 from the germline V gene are SGHVS and FNYEAQ. The CDR3 contains 17 residues. V was shortened by 1 base and J by 1 base, with 17 bases between the two germline ends. CDR3 protein: CASSLGLGESLSYEQYF. The CDR3, as DNA: TGTGCCAGCAGCTTAGGGCTTGGGGAGTCCCTATCCTACGAGCAGTACTTC.

Concerning this clonotype: Since a much larger clone is just one base distant, this may be a read error. J is TRBJ2-1 and V is TRBV6-1, with 9 bases lining up with TRBD2. The germline CDR1 and CDR2 sequences are MNHNS and SASEGT. This CDR3 is built from 14 residues. The CDR3 loop reads CARSEGLAFYEQFF. The CDR3 region has the DNA TGTGCCAGGAGTGAGGGACTAGCATTTTATGAGCAGTTCTTC.

This clonotype was detected ten times or more. V and J are TRBV29-1 and TRBJ2-5, with 8 bases fitting TRBD2. Per the germline V gene, CDR1 is SQVTM and CDR2 is ANQGSEA. The CDR3 is made up of 16 amino acids. After removal of 4 bases from V and 1 base from J, the junction contained 11 bases not matched to a gene. The CDR3 DNA reads TGCAGCGTTGCCCCGACGGGGACTAGGGGCCAAGAGACCCAGTACTTC. The encoded protein is CSVAPTGTRGQETQYF.

This clonotype was seen repeatedly, ten times or more. J is TRBJ1-5 and V is TRBV24-1; 7 bases map to TRBD1. This CDR3 has 15 residues. V was clipped by 5 bases and J by 3 bases; unmatched bases: 6. CDR1 is KGHDR and CDR2 is SFDVKD in the germline V gene. The CDR3 DNA reads TGTGCCACCAGTGCCAGGACAGGCCCCAATCAGCCCCAGCATTTT. This encodes CATSARTGPNQPQHF.

Concerning this clonotype itself: A much larger clone sits a single nucleotide away, making a read error possible. In DNA form, the CDR3 reads TGTGCCAGCAGCCCCTGGGGTAACCCCAACAATGCGCAGTTCTTC. It codes for CASSPWGNPNNAQFF. The V call is TRBV11-2, the J call TRBJ2-1; D is unresolved. Germline CDR1 and CDR2: SGHAT and FQNNGV. CDR3 length equals 15 residues.

The sample holds many counts of this clonotype. The chain uses TRBV28 and TRBJ1-6; D is ambiguous. CDR3 length equals 14 residues. Looked up from germline, CDR1 is MDHEN and CDR2 is SYDVKM. V dropped 6 bases and J dropped 7 bases, with 13 bases sitting between them. CDR3 sequence: CASSQTGLNSPLHF. The CDR3 nucleotides are TGTGCCAGCAGCCAGACCGGGCTCAATTCACCCCTCCACTTT.

The V call is TRBV20-1, the J call TRBJ2-3; no clear D gene. Germline V CDR1 and CDR2: DFQATT, SNEGSKA (reference sequence). V was trimmed by 4 bases and J by 6 bases, leaving 14 bases between them. There are 13 residues in the CDR3. CDR3 in amino acids: CSAITLGADTQYF. In DNA form, the CDR3 reads TGCAGTGCTATAACATTAGGCGCCGATACGCAGTATTTT.